This is a list of T cell receptor beta chains from one sample in a study of cytomegalovirus exposure and HLA in healthy donors. Profiled with immunoSEQ multiplex PCR; TCRdb holds only in-frame clones, not every one. The sample records around 110,000 clones, around 62% being singletons. Sequences were obtained from PBMCs. The source of these receptors is a woman aged 35 to 49 in good health and CMV-seropositive. The CDR3 runs from the conserved cysteine through the conserved F or W. The D gene is left open where the match is weak. Clone size is stated in some rows and not others, as once, few, many or a class when expanded.

d_gene	abundance	v_gene	j_gene	len	CDR3aa	CDR3nt
TRBD1	-	TRBV27	TRBJ2-5	14	CASSPGTGVETQYF	TGTGCCAGCAGCCCCGGGACAGGGGTGGAGACCCAGTACTTC
-	-	TRBV19	TRBJ2-3	15	CASSLSPSTTDTQYF	TGTGCCAGTAGCCTTAGCCCTTCAACCACAGATACGCAGTATTTT
TRBD1	-	TRBV7-2	TRBJ2-3	16	CASSTKGTGSTDTQYF	TGTGCCAGCAGCACGAAGGGGACAGGGTCAACAGATACGCAGTATTTT
-	-	TRBV28	TRBJ2-5	13	CASSLVSQETQYF	TGTGCCAGCAGTTTAGTATCCCAAGAGACCCAGTACTTC
-	few	TRBV4-2	TRBJ1-4	16	CASSQESGATNEKLFF	TGTGCCAGCAGCCAAGAGTCGGGTGCAACTAATGAAAAACTGTTTTTT
TRBD2	-	TRBV11-3	TRBJ2-7	15	CASSLYGGRSYEQYF	TGTGCCAGCAGCTTATACGGCGGGAGGTCTTACGAGCAGTACTTC
TRBD1	-	TRBV7-9	TRBJ2-5	14	CASSLAGTGPSINF	TGTGCCAGCAGCTTAGCAGGGACAGGGCCCTCGATTAACTTC
-	-	TRBV4-1	TRBJ1-2	13	CASSPRGDSGYTF	TGCGCCAGCAGTCCCCGTGGTGACAGCGGCTACACCTTC
-	-	TRBV19	TRBJ1-5	16	CAVSTLSLLGNQPQHF	TGTGCCGTATCGACATTGTCATTATTAGGCAATCAGCCCCAGCATTTT
TRBD1	few	TRBV9	TRBJ1-1	15	CASRGYREGATEAFF	TGTGCCAGCAGAGGGTATCGCGAGGGGGCCACTGAAGCTTTCTTT
-	-	TRBV7-2	TRBJ2-3	15	CASSLERRGTDTQYF	TGTGCCAGCAGCTTAGAGCGGAGGGGCACAGATACGCAGTATTTT
-	-	TRBV25-1	TRBJ2-7	16	CASSEGGAGNDYEQYF	TGTGCCAGCAGTGAAGGTGGGGCAGGGAATGACTACGAGCAGTACTTC
TRBD1	-	TRBV19	TRBJ1-1	15	CASSENRGLNTEAFF	TGTGCCAGTAGTGAAAACAGGGGGCTGAACACTGAAGCTTTCTTT
TRBD2	-	TRBV12-5	TRBJ2-3	16	CASGLSTSGRTDTQYF	TGTGCTAGTGGTTTGTCAACTAGCGGGAGAACAGATACGCAGTATTTT
-	-	TRBV14	TRBJ1-2	13	CASHLDLYYGYTF	TGTGCCAGTCATTTAGATCTGTACTATGGCTACACCTTC
TRBD2	-	TRBV9	TRBJ2-7	14	CASSVGISGYEQYF	TGTGCCAGCAGCGTTGGGATTAGCGGGTACGAGCAGTACTTC
TRBD2	few	TRBV7-3	TRBJ2-1	16	CASSPRTSGGLVEQFF	TGTGCCAGCAGCCCAAGGACTAGCGGGGGTCTGGTTGAGCAGTTCTTC
TRBD2	-	TRBV5-6	TRBJ2-5	15	CASSLTSGTQETQYF	TGTGCCAGCAGCTTAACTAGCGGGACGCAAGAGACCCAGTACTTC
-	few	TRBV7-9	TRBJ2-7	13	CASSPTGLYEQYF	TGTGCCAGCAGCCCAACAGGGCTCTACGAGCAGTACTTC
TRBD2	few	TRBV4-2	TRBJ2-1	17	CASSQERLLADYNEQFF	TGTGCCAGCAGCCAAGAGAGATTACTAGCGGATTACAATGAGCAGTTCTTC
-	-	TRBV5-1	TRBJ2-7	13	CASSLELSYEQYF	TGCGCCAGCAGCTTGGAACTATCCTACGAGCAGTACTTC
TRBD2	-	TRBV9	TRBJ2-1	17	CASSLRPGTSGIDEQFF	TGTGCCAGCAGCCTACGACCCGGGACTAGCGGGATTGATGAGCAGTTCTTC
TRBD2	-	TRBV2	TRBJ2-3	16	CASTLGGLAVSDTQYF	TGTGCCAGCACCCTTGGGGGACTAGCGGTTTCAGATACGCAGTATTTT
-	-	TRBV6-6	TRBJ2-7	14	CASSFQTGSYEQYF	TGTGCCAGCAGTTTTCAGACTGGCTCCTACGAGCAGTACTTC
-	once	TRBV7-3	TRBJ2-7	15	CASSGPGPGAAGQYF	TGTGCCAGCAGCGGCCCCGGGCCAGGGGCCGCTGGGCAGTACTTC
-	-	TRBV11-2	TRBJ2-7	13	CASSLQPHYEQYF	TGTGCCAGCAGCCTACAGCCCCACTACGAGCAGTACTTC
-	-	TRBV11-2	TRBJ2-7	13	CASSWPSGEREDF	TGTGCCAGCAGCTGGCCCTCCGGTGAAAGGGAGGACTTC
-	-	TRBV6-5	TRBJ2-3	12	CASRGLTDTQYF	TGTGCCAGCAGGGGGCTCACAGATACGCAGTATTTT
TRBD2	-	TRBV5-6	TRBJ2-5	16	CASSRGLAGAKEKNNF	TGTGCCAGCAGCCGTGGACTAGCGGGGGCCAAGGAAAAGAACAACTTC
-	-	TRBV25-1	TRBJ1-2	15	CASSERTGHPYGYTF	TGTGCCAGCAGTGAAAGGACGGGACATCCCTATGGCTACACCTTC
-	-	TRBV29-1	TRBJ2-2	14	CSVKDAANTGELFF	TGCAGCGTTAAAGACGCAGCGAACACCGGGGAGCTGTTTTTT
-	-	TRBV5-1	TRBJ2-1	15	CASSARISSDNEQFF	TGCGCCAGCAGCGCCCGTATATCTAGCGACAATGAGCAGTTCTTC
TRBD2	-	TRBV5-6	TRBJ2-7	13	CASSLAGSYEQYF	TGTGCCAGCAGCTTAGCGGGGTCCTACGAGCAGTACTTC
-	few	TRBV30	TRBJ1-2	13	CAWSVGGELSYTF	TGTGCCTGGAGTGTAGGCGGGGAACTTAGCTACACCTTC
TRBD1	few	TRBV7-2	TRBJ1-3	16	CASSFTRGRSGNTIYF	TGTGCCAGCAGCTTTACCAGGGGGCGGTCTGGAAACACCATATATTTT
TRBD2	-	TRBV15	TRBJ2-1	16	CATSREGLAGRNEQFF	TGTGCCACCAGCAGAGAGGGACTAGCGGGAAGAAATGAGCAGTTCTTC
TRBD2	-	TRBV2	TRBJ2-1	15	CASSGTSGPYNEQFF	TGTGCCAGCAGCGGGACTAGCGGACCCTACAATGAGCAGTTCTTC
-	-	TRBV28	TRBJ2-7	13	CASSGQKAYEQYF	TGTGCCAGCAGCGGACAGAAGGCCTACGAGCAGTACTTC
TRBD2	once	TRBV6-4	TRBJ2-5	14	CASSELAGTGTQYF	TGTGCCAGCAGTGAACTAGCGGGGACCGGGACCCAGTACTTC
TRBD2	-	TRBV7-6	TRBJ2-2	16	CASSRRAGENTGELFF	TGTGCCAGCAGCCGAAGGGCGGGGGAGAACACCGGGGAGCTGTTTTTT
-	-	TRBV11-2	TRBJ2-3	15	CASSLGGQRADTQYF	TGTGCCAGCAGCTTAGGGGGCCAGCGCGCAGATACGCAGTATTTT
-	-	TRBV6-1	TRBJ1-3	15	CASTRIASGGNTIYF	TGTGCCAGCACCAGAATAGCGTCGGGAGGAAACACCATATATTTT
TRBD1	-	TRBV7-9	TRBJ1-2	15	CASSLVRGQYHGYTF	TGTGCCAGCAGCTTAGTACGGGGACAGTATCATGGCTACACCTTC
-	-	TRBV4-3	TRBJ2-7	16	CASSQGSGGFSYEQYF	TGCGCCAGCAGCCAAGGATCAGGCGGGTTCTCCTACGAGCAGTACTTC
-	once	TRBV6-1	TRBJ2-3	11	CASSPQRTQYF	TGTGCCAGCAGTCCACAGCGGACGCAGTATTTT
TRBD2	-	TRBV7-2	TRBJ2-7	16	CASNIPARGRAYEQYF	TGTGCCAGCAACATCCCCGCGCGCGGGAGGGCCTACGAGCAGTACTTC
TRBD2	once	TRBV7-2	TRBJ2-3	15	CASSLASGRTDTQYF	TGTGCCAGCAGCTTGGCTAGCGGTCGCACAGATACGCAGTATTTT
-	-	TRBV27	TRBJ2-2	15	CASRLDQLHTGELFF	TGTGCCAGCAGGCTAGATCAGCTACACACCGGGGAGCTGTTTTTT